The TCR beta chain described here comes from a study of blood T cell repertoires in COVID-19 (TCRdb year 2020). Concerning the study at large: Collaborator samples came from the United States, Italy and Spain and covered acute and convalescent phases of COVID-19. The prospective study material was composed of cDNA or gDNA derived from T cells, B-cell-depleted T cells, or PBMCs. A freely available public database, intended as a resource for researchers studying the immune response to SARS-CoV-2, is where the repertoires were released. Deeply sampled blood TCRbeta repertoires from subjects exposed to, actively infected with, or recovered from COVID-19 were included in the dataset. Where HLA class I and class II types were available, the types were taken from metadata supplied by the sample provider, not from assay-based typing. Sample metadata almost always included a de-identified subject ID, COVID-19 status, age in years and sex. Samples came from the ongoing ImmuneRACE study (first 160 participants) plus 1,254 subjects from 6 global collaborators.

Whole blood was collected in K2EDTA tubes by collaborating institutions according to the institutions' own protocols. For TCRbeta analysis, collaborator samples were shipped as frozen whole blood, as isolated PBMCs, or as DNA extracted from either sample type. Including cysteine and phenylalanine, the CDR3 has 16 amino acids. Only the CDR3 portion is preserved as DNA: 48 bases, with reading frame beginning at the first base. CDR1 and CDR2, looked up from the germline V gene, are MGHRA and YSYEKL. Germline trimming amounts to 5 bases on V and 4 bases on J, with 9 as the count of junction bases outside the gene matches. Concerning this clone: Its antigen has not been determined. No clone much larger than this one lies a single base away; base qualities are absent.

TCRbeta CDR3 regions were amplified from genomic DNA by means of the immunoSEQ Assay, a bias-controlled multiplex PCR. In the source study's methods: The number of nucleated cells in each sample was estimated from the amplification of reference gene primers within the assay. Sequence reads were collapsed and filtered to measure the absolute abundance of every unique TCRbeta CDR3 rearrangement. For each sample, productive Simpson clonality was calculated as the square root of Simpson's diversity index across productive rearrangements. TCRdb took this table from immuneACCESS and kept in-frame rearrangements with V and J called. Such tables lack part of the clones; where checked against another copy, unresolved V genes explain under half of the gap, and the rest is unexplained. The V and J calls and clone size were taken over from that table, and D and trimming were inferred from the DNA. A total of some 100,000 clones appear in this sample, over 75% of them only once. The ten largest clones represent 15% to 20% of the sample.

The investigation overall reported the following: The amount of clinical and demographic metadata varied by source and participant and was provided uncurated.

The source of this sequence is a human donor in a cohort sampled during active COVID-19. Here the chain combines TRBV4-1 and TRBJ2-5; the central 11 bases match TRBD2. Sequencing used peripheral blood. The CDR3 region reads CASSVLAGGPRETQYF. The DNA is TGCGCCAGCAGCGTCCTAGCGGGGGGACCCAGAGAGACCCAGTACTTC.